A selection of T cell receptor beta chains follows, all from one sample in a study of STAT5B mutations in CD4+ large granular lymphocyte leukemia. Generated by immunoSEQ multiplex PCR, the TCRdb table keeps only in-frame clones and is missing some. The profile covers tens of thousands of clones, with roughly 79% appearing a single time and approximately 4.4% taken by the ten largest. The specimen was CD4+ T cells from blood buffy coats. The receptors come from a human donor in good health. Each CDR3 is given with its conserved first and last residue. The D gene is left open where the match is weak. For some rows the clone size is stated as once, few or many, or as a class when expanded; others skip it.

clone_size j_call d_call v_call cdr3_nt cdr3_aa
few TRBJ2-2 . TRBV18 TGTGCCAGCTCACCTAGGGGGGGACGAGACACCGGGGAGCTGTTTTTT CASSPRGGRDTGELFF
. TRBJ2-1 TRBD2 TRBV5-1 TGCGCCAGCAGTTTGCTAGCGGGAGGGCCCAATGAGCAGTTCTTC CASSLLAGGPNEQFF
. TRBJ2-2 . TRBV28 TGTGCCAGCAGTCTGACGGGACTCCTAAACACCGGGGAGCTGTTTTTT CASSLTGLLNTGELFF
few TRBJ2-1 TRBD2 TRBV7-6 TGTGCCAGCAGCTTGGATACTAGCGGGAGTGGAGGCAATGAGCAGTTCTTC CASSLDTSGSGGNEQFF
. TRBJ2-2 . TRBV27 TGTGCCAGCAGTAACCTAGGGATTCGTATAGGCACCGGGGAGCTGTTTTTT CASSNLGIRIGTGELFF
. TRBJ2-1 . TRBV7-2 TGTGCCAGCAGCGACAGAGGTCCTAAGCAGTTCTTC CASSDRGPKQFF
. TRBJ2-7 . TRBV10-2 TGCGCCTCATATAGAGGGGAGTACGAGCAGTACTTC CASYRGEYEQYF
. TRBJ2-3 . TRBV5-6 TGTGCCAGCAGCTTGGAAGGGGCAGGTACGCAGTATTTT CASSLEGAGTQYF
. TRBJ1-2 TRBD1 TRBV5-1 TGCGCCAGCAGCGCGGGGGACAGCTATGGCTACACCTTC CASSAGDSYGYTF
. TRBJ2-6 TRBD1 TRBV28 TGTGCCAGCAGTACCAGGGGGCCTGGGGCCAACGTCCTGACTTTC CASSTRGPGANVLTF
. TRBJ2-7 . TRBV30 TGTGCCTGGAGTGTACAGACCTACGAGCAGTACTTC CAWSVQTYEQYF
. TRBJ2-5 . TRBV28 TGTGCCAGCAGTTCTAAAGCGGCCGCACGAGGAGAGACCCAGTACTTC CASSSKAAARGETQYF
. TRBJ1-4 . TRBV4-2 TGTGCCAGCAGCCAAGTTATAGATCCACGGGGTGAAAAACTGTTTTTT CASSQVIDPRGEKLFF
. TRBJ1-1 TRBD1 TRBV29-1 TGCAGCGTTGAGCTCGACAGGGGGGTATATCAGCTCACTGAAGCTTTCTTT CSVELDRGVYQLTEAFF
. TRBJ2-7 . TRBV7-8 TGTGCCAGCAGCCGACGGGGAGAGCAGTACTTC CASSRRGEQYF
. TRBJ2-5 . TRBV5-1 TGCGCCAGCAGCTTGGCTAGAGGCCAAGAGACCCAGTACTTC CASSLARGQETQYF
. TRBJ2-1 TRBD2 TRBV2 TGTGCCAGCAGTGTTATGAAAGGAGATAGCGGGAGGGCGGGTGAGCAGTTCTTC CASSVMKGDSGRAGEQFF
. TRBJ2-2 . TRBV28 TGTGCCAGCAGTGTGGGGGCGCAGAACACCGGGGAGCTGTTTTTT CASSVGAQNTGELFF
. TRBJ2-5 . TRBV29-1 TGCAGCGTTGATAATTGGGCTACTAGTCCTCCTAAGACCCAGTACTTC CSVDNWATSPPKTQYF
. TRBJ1-2 . TRBV6-4 TGTGCCAGCAGTGACTTCGGGGGAATCCCCTATGGCTACACCTTC CASSDFGGIPYGYTF
. TRBJ2-3 TRBD2 TRBV7-2 TGTGCCAGCAGCTTTGTCAGCGGGATAACAGATACGCAGTATTTT CASSFVSGITDTQYF
. TRBJ1-2 TRBD1 TRBV19 TGTGCCAGTAGAAAAACAGGGGACTATGGCTACACCTTC CASRKTGDYGYTF
. TRBJ2-5 . TRBV7-9 TGTGCCAGCAGCTTTGCATCTGAGACCCAGTACTTC CASSFASETQYF
. TRBJ2-2 . TRBV6-6 TGTGCCAGCAATCAGCGGAACACCGGGGAGCTGTTTTTT CASNQRNTGELFF
. TRBJ1-1 . TRBV29-1 TGCAGCGCTCACGCAGGGAGCGAAGCTTTCTTT CSAHAGSEAFF
. TRBJ2-7 . TRBV18 TGTGCCAGCTCCGAGACCCACTCCTACGAGCAGTACTTC CASSETHSYEQYF
. TRBJ2-1 TRBD2 TRBV11-3 TGTGCCAGCAGCGAAGGGACTAGCGGCCGCTCCTACAATGAGCAGTTCTTC CASSEGTSGRSYNEQFF
few TRBJ1-5 . TRBV9 TGTGCCAGCAGCGTAGGACCTGACAATCAGCCCCAGCATTTT CASSVGPDNQPQHF
few TRBJ1-4 . TRBV7-9 TGTGCCAGCAGCTTATACAGGGCGGGAGAAAAACTGTTTTTT CASSLYRAGEKLFF
. TRBJ1-5 . TRBV10-1 TGCGCCAGCAGTGAGGTTAATTGGCTGTCCAATCAGCCCCAGCATTTT CASSEVNWLSNQPQHF
. TRBJ2-7 . TRBV5-1 TGCGCCAGCAGCTTTAAGGCAGGGCAGTACTTC CASSFKAGQYF
. TRBJ2-5 TRBD1 TRBV7-6 TGTGCCAGCAGCTTAAATACAGGGGCGGGAGAGACCCAGTACTTC CASSLNTGAGETQYF
. TRBJ1-5 . TRBV18 TGTGCCAGCTCATCGGGGAGCAATCAGCCCCAGCATTTT CASSSGSNQPQHF
. TRBJ1-5 . TRBV6-1 TGTGCCAGCAGTGCCCCTAATCAGCCCCAGCATTTT CASSAPNQPQHF
. TRBJ1-3 . TRBV10-3 TGTGCCATCAGTGATGGCCTAGGGTCTGGAAACACCATATATTTT CAISDGLGSGNTIYF
. TRBJ2-5 TRBD2 TRBV9 TGTGCCAGCCAACCCGGGCTAGCGGGAGTAGAGACCCAGTACTTC CASQPGLAGVETQYF
. TRBJ2-1 TRBD2 TRBV4-1 TGCGCCAGCAGCCAACCGACTAGCGGGAGGGCCGGGGCCTACAATGAGCAGTTCTTC CASSQPTSGRAGAYNEQFF
. TRBJ1-5 . TRBV6-5 TGTGCCAGCAGGGCGGGGGGGAATCAGCCCCAGCATTTT CASRAGGNQPQHF
. TRBJ2-3 . TRBV19 TGTGCCAGTAGTCGGGACCCAGTCACAGATACGCAGTATTTT CASSRDPVTDTQYF
once TRBJ2-7 . TRBV28 TGTGCCCACAACAGTATGCCGCGAGTGACCTACGAGCAGTACTTC CAHNSMPRVTYEQYF
. TRBJ2-2 . TRBV5-1 TGCGCCAGCAGCCGGGACATCCACACCGGGGAGCTGTTTTTT CASSRDIHTGELFF
. TRBJ1-2 . TRBV28 TGTGCCAGCAGTTTAGGGAACTATGGCTACACCTTC CASSLGNYGYTF
once TRBJ2-7 . TRBV7-3 TGTGCCAGCAGCTCGGGGGGCCAGCTTGAGCAGTACTTC CASSSGGQLEQYF
once TRBJ2-2 . TRBV4-3 TGCGCCAGCAGCCAAGTCAGGGTGGACACCGGGGAGCTGTTTTTT CASSQVRVDTGELFF
. TRBJ2-7 . TRBV4-1 TGCGCCAGCAGCCGCAGAGAAGACTACGAGCAGTACTTC CASSRREDYEQYF
. TRBJ2-1 . TRBV6-6 TGTGCCAGCAGTTCAACAAGCCATGAGCAGTTCTTC CASSSTSHEQFF
. TRBJ2-1 . TRBV19 TGTGCCAGTAGTCTGCGCCGGGGCGGATCCTACAATGAGCAGTTCTTC CASSLRRGGSYNEQFF
. TRBJ2-1 TRBD2 TRBV10-3 TGTGCCATCACTGACCTAGCGGCCTCCTACAATGAGCAGTTCTTC CAITDLAASYNEQFF